This T cell receptor (beta chain) was captured in a study of CD8+ T cells in alopecia areata. In each case, RNA was isolated and then reverse transcribed into cDNA as the sequencing template. The data were produced by immunoSEQ multiplex PCR, yet TCRdb's version contains in-frame clones alone and is incomplete. Here the sample spans some 130,000 clones, about 49% being singletons. This CDR3 is built from 15 residues. Germline V gene data show CDR1 as GTSNPN and CDR2 as SVGIG (reference sequence). The V end lost 0 bases, the J end lost 6 bases, and 16 bases lay between the germline ends. This receptor was obtained from a human donor with alopecia areata. The J gene is TRBJ2-3, the V gene TRBV30; D is possibly TRBD1 or TRBD2 (5 bases each). The material sequenced was CD8+ T cells sorted from blood, taken at week 0. The CDR3 coding sequence is TGTGCCTGGAGTGTACTAGGTCAGGGTGTCGATACGCAGTATTTT. It translates to CAWSVLGQGVDTQYF.